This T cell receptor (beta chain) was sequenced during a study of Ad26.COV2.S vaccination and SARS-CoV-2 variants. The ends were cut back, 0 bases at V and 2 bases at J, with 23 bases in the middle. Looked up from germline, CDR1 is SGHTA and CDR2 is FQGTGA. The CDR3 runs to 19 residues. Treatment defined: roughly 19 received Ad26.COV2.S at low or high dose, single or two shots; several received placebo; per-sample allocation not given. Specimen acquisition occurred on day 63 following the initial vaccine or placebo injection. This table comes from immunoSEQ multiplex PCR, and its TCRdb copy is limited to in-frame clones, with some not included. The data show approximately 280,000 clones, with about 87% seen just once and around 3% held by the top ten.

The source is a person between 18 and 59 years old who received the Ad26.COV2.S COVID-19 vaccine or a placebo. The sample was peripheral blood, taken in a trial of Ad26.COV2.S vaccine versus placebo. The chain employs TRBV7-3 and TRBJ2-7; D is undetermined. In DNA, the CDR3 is TGTGCCAGCAGCTTAACGGGTCACGGCTCCGTAGTTCTAGCCTACGAGCAGTACTTC. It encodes CASSLTGHGSVVLAYEQYF.